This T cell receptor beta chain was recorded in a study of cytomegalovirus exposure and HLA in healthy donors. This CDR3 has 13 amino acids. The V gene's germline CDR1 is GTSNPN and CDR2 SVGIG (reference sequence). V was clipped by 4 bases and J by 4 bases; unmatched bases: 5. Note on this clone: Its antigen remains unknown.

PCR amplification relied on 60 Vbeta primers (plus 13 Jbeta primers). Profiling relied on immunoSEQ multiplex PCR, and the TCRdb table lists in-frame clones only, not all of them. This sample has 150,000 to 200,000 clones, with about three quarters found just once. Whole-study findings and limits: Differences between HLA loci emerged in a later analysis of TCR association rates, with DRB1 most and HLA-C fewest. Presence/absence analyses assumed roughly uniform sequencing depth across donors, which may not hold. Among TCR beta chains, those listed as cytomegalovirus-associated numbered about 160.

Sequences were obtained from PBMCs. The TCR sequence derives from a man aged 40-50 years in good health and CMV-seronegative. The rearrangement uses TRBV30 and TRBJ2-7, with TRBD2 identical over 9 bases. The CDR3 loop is CAWMSAGGYEQYF. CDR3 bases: TGTGCCTGGATGTCGGCGGGAGGGTACGAGCAGTACTTC.